The rows below give T cell receptor beta chains drawn from one sample of a study of T cell repertoires in cytomegalovirus infection. One entry per CDR3 protein, called by TCRdb with MiXCR from the reads. The data contain 110,000 or so distinct CDR3 sequences, about 30% of them singletons. These receptors' targets are unknown. The sequenced sample was CD8+ T cells from cultured PBMCs, obtained from culture after CMV antigen stimulation. These receptors all come from a human donor in good health (CMV status not recorded). Some clones in this sample may be carry-over from other donors' samples. CDR3s include the opening cysteine and the closing phenylalanine or tryptophan. The order of the fields is clone size, V gene, J gene, D gene, CDR3 DNA, CDR3 protein. D genes are given only for firm matches. Some rows have no size entry. The others give once, few or many, or a class for an expanded clone.

.	TRBV27	TRBJ1-2	.	TGTGCCAGCAGTCCGAACGGAAGAATCAACTATGGCTACACCTTC	CASSPNGRINYGYTF
few	TRBV7-9	TRBJ2-6	.	TGTGCCAGCAGCTTAATCACCCCGGGAGTCCTGACTTTC	CASSLITPGVLTF
.	TRBV11-2	TRBJ1-1	.	TGTGCCAGCAGCTTACTTTGGACAGACATGAACACTGAAGCTTTCTTT	CASSLLWTDMNTEAFF
.	TRBV12-3/TRBV12-4	TRBJ1-3	.	TGTGGGGGGGGGGATGGAAACACCATATATTTT	CGGGDGNTIYF
few	TRBV4-1	TRBJ2-1	TRBD2	TGCGCCAGCAGCCAGAGCGGGGGGGCCCACAATGAGCAGTTCTTC	CASSQSGGAHNEQFF
.	TRBV19	TRBJ1-4	.	TGTGCCAGTCACGCCTGGACCGGGGAGGGTCGGGAAAAACTGTTTTTT	CASHAWTGEGREKLFF
.	TRBV4-1	TRBJ1-1	TRBD1	TGCGCCAGCAGCCAAGCCAGGGGGCTGAACACTGAAGCTTTCTTT	CASSQARGLNTEAFF
many	TRBV6-1	TRBJ2-3	.	TGTGCCAGCGGGCAAGAACAGTTCCCATTCACAGATACGCAGTATTTT	CASGQEQFPFTDTQYF
.	TRBV2	TRBJ2-1	TRBD1	TGTGCCAGCGAAGGACAGGTCTACAATGAGCAGTTCTTC	CASEGQVYNEQFF
few	TRBV7-8	TRBJ2-1	.	TGTGCCAGCAGCTCTCAGGGTCGGGGCCCCCCGTACAATGAGCAGTTCTTC	CASSSQGRGPPYNEQFF
once	TRBV27	TRBJ1-2	.	TGTGCCAGCAGCCCTTTTCCGGGGAACGGTGGCTACACCTTC	CASSPFPGNGGYTF
.	TRBV12-3/TRBV12-4	TRBJ1-2	.	TGTGCCAGCAGTTTTCGGCCCCTTGGGGGCTACACCTTC	CASSFRPLGGYTF
many	TRBV7-8	TRBJ2-3	TRBD2	TGTGCCAGCAGCCCCGGGACTAGCGGGGGGCCATCCACAGATACGCAGTATTTT	CASSPGTSGGPSTDTQYF
few	TRBV28	TRBJ2-1	TRBD2	TGTGCCAGCAGTGCGGGGGGGACACGCTCCTACAATGAGCAGTTCTTC	CASSAGGTRSYNEQFF
.	TRBV9	TRBJ1-1	TRBD1	TGTGCCAGCAGCCCTCCGACAGGGACTGAAGCTTTCTTT	CASSPPTGTEAFF
many	TRBV7-6	TRBJ1-6	.	TGTGCCAGCAGCTTTGACGTCGCTTCACCCCTCCACTTT	CASSFDVASPLHF
few	TRBV19	TRBJ1-1	.	TGTGCCAGTAGTATCGGGGCAAACACTGAAGCTTTCTTT	CASSIGANTEAFF
few	TRBV27	TRBJ2-1	.	TGTGCCAGCAGTTTCGGTCCCTTGGGCTCCTACAATGAGCAGTTCTTC	CASSFGPLGSYNEQFF
few	TRBV6-6	TRBJ1-1	TRBD1	TGTGCCAGCAGTGGGACAGGGGGAATGAACACTGAAGCTTTCTTT	CASSGTGGMNTEAFF
.	TRBV7-9	TRBJ2-1	.	TGTGCCAGCAGCTTATCCCCCACTCCTCCGACCAATGAGCAGTTCTTC	CASSLSPTPPTNEQFF
few	TRBV20-1	TRBJ2-1	TRBD2	TGCAGTGGCCTGGCGGGGGACTACAATGAGCAGTTCTTC	CSGLAGDYNEQFF
.	TRBV12-3/TRBV12-4	TRBJ2-2	.	TGTGCCAGCAGTTTAAAGGGTGCCGGGGAGCTGTTTTTT	CASSLKGAGELFF
few	TRBV7-1	TRBJ2-3	.	TGTGCCAGCAGCTCGTCAGGGTTTTCTAGCACAGATACGCAGTATTTT	CASSSSGFSSTDTQYF
.	TRBV4-1	TRBJ2-7	TRBD2	TGCGCCAGCAGCCTGACTAGCGGGGGGGCCGGCGAGCAGTACTTC	CASSLTSGGAGEQYF
.	TRBV28	TRBJ1-6	TRBD1	TGTGCCAGCACCCGGGGGGGACAGAGTAATTCACCCCTCCACTTT	CASTRGGQSNSPLHF
many	TRBV7-2	TRBJ1-6	TRBD1	TGTGCCAGCAGCTTAGCATCCGGGACAGGGAGTAATTCACCCCTCCACTTT	CASSLASGTGSNSPLHF
.	TRBV12-3/TRBV12-4	TRBJ2-5	TRBD1	TGTGCCAGCAGGCACAGGGGGTACCAAGAGACCCAGTACTTC	CASRHRGYQETQYF
.	TRBV20-1	TRBJ2-1	TRBD2	TGCAGCCTTGGGGGGGAAACCTACAATGAGCAGTTCTTC	CSLGGETYNEQFF
.	TRBV5-5	TRBJ2-7	TRBD1	TGTGCCAGCAGCTTGGATCCCCGGACAGGGTCCCCCTACGAGCAGTACTTC	CASSLDPRTGSPYEQYF
.	TRBV12-3/TRBV12-4	TRBJ2-7	TRBD1	TGTGCCAGCGGGCCTTTCAGGGGGCTAAAAAGCTACGAGCAGTACTTC	CASGPFRGLKSYEQYF
.	TRBV6-4	TRBJ2-5	TRBD1	TGTGCCAGCAGTGAACACCCGGGACAGGGGGTTGAGACCCAGTACTTC	CASSEHPGQGVETQYF
.	TRBV4-1	TRBJ2-1	.	TGCGCCAGCAGCCAAGTTCGGAATGAGCAGTTCTTC	CASSQVRNEQFF
.	TRBV15	TRBJ1-5	TRBD1	TGTGCCACCAGCAGAGATCTCGGACAGACAGGGTCCCAGCATTTT	CATSRDLGQTGSQHF
.	TRBV7-9	TRBJ2-7	TRBD1	TGTGCCAGCAGCGCCCAGGACAGGGTGGAGCAGTACTTC	CASSAQDRVEQYF
.	TRBV27	TRBJ2-3	.	TGTGCCAGCGCGGCCAGGGGTTATTTGGCAGATACGCAGTATTTT	CASAARGYLADTQYF
.	TRBV12-3/TRBV12-4	TRBJ2-3	.	TGTGCCAGCAGTTCCTACTTAAGCGGAGATACGCAGTATTTT	CASSSYLSGDTQYF
once	TRBV7-4	TRBJ1-6	.	TGTGCCAGCAGCTTAGCGGAGCTAAATTATTCACCCCTCCACTTT	CASSLAELNYSPLHF
.	TRBV7-9	TRBJ1-4	.	TGTGCCAGCAGCTTAGCCTTGGGGGAAAAACTGTTTTTT	CASSLALGEKLFF
few	TRBV28	TRBJ2-7	TRBD1	TGTGCCAGCGCCTTTAGGGACAGGGCCTACGAGCAGTACTTC	CASAFRDRAYEQYF
many	TRBV14	TRBJ2-3	.	TGTGCCAGCAGCTATAACCAAGAGCTCCAGGGGGATACGCAGTATTTT	CASSYNQELQGDTQYF
.	TRBV5-4	TRBJ2-1	TRBD2	TGTGCCAGCAGCGTGACTAGCGGTGAGCAGTTCTTC	CASSVTSGEQFF
.	TRBV5-1	TRBJ1-1	.	TGCGCCAGCAGCTTCGGGGGATTGGACACTGAAGCTTTCTTT	CASSFGGLDTEAFF
.	TRBV4-1	TRBJ1-1	.	TGCGCCAGCAGCCGACCCCTTAGAGACGCTGAAGCTTTCTTT	CASSRPLRDAEAFF
.	TRBV27	TRBJ1-2	.	TGTGCCAGCAGTTTATCCGGGCAAGGAAACTATGGCTACACCTTC	CASSLSGQGNYGYTF
.	TRBV19	TRBJ2-1	.	TGTGCCAGTAGTATAGATCGGGGCCCCTCATATGAGCAGTTCTTC	CASSIDRGPSYEQFF
.	TRBV6-6	TRBJ1-1	.	TGTGCCAGCAGCTCTGTTCTGGAGGACACTGAAGCTTTCTTT	CASSSVLEDTEAFF
.	TRBV19	TRBJ2-1	.	TGTGCCAGTAGTAATGGGGCGGACGAGCAGTTCTTC	CASSNGADEQFF
few	TRBV5-4	TRBJ2-7	TRBD2	TGTGCCAGCAGCCCAGCTTGGGGAGGGACCTACGAGCAGTACTTC	CASSPAWGGTYEQYF
.	TRBV12-3/TRBV12-4	TRBJ2-3	.	TGTGCCAGCAAGTATTTGGCGGGGTACACAGATACGCAGTATTTT	CASKYLAGYTDTQYF
.	TRBV29-1	TRBJ2-5	TRBD1	TGCAGCGTTATCGGACAGGGTTGGGAGACCCAGTACTTC	CSVIGQGWETQYF
few	TRBV7-2	TRBJ1-5	.	TGTGCCAGCAGCACTAGTGGCAGGGGCAATCAGCCCCAGCATTTT	CASSTSGRGNQPQHF
many	TRBV18	TRBJ1-2	.	TGTGCCAGCTCACCAGTAGGGGCCGATGGCTACACCTTC	CASSPVGADGYTF
many	TRBV6-2/TRBV6-3	TRBJ1-2	.	TGTGCCAGCAGTTCAACAGGAAGCCTCTATGGCTACACCTTC	CASSSTGSLYGYTF
few	TRBV11-2	TRBJ2-5	.	TGTGCCAGCACCCGGGAAAACCAAGAGACCCAGTACTTC	CASTRENQETQYF
once	TRBV19	TRBJ1-1	TRBD1	TGTGCCAGTAGTAGGCTACAGGGGGAAGAGAACACTGAAGCTTTCTTT	CASSRLQGEENTEAFF
.	TRBV29-1	TRBJ1-1	TRBD1	TGCAGCGTATTTTACAGGGGTACTGAAGCTTTCTTT	CSVFYRGTEAFF
.	TRBV28	TRBJ2-7	.	TGTGCCAGCAGTTCACGGGTAGCCCGCTCCTACGAGCAGTACTTC	CASSSRVARSYEQYF